This T cell receptor beta chain was recorded in a study of blood T cell repertoires in COVID-19. Sequenced by immunoSEQ multiplex PCR; TCRdb stores in-frame clones only, minus some. The table shows roughly 74,000 clones, with around 88% occurring only once. CDR3 length: 16 amino acids. V shed 8 bases, J shed 3 bases, and the junction held 11 bases outside the gene matches. The V gene's germline CDR1 is SGHVS and CDR2 FQNEAQ. This rearrangement joins TRBV7-8 to TRBJ1-4, with TRBD1 matching 8 bases. The TCR originated in a woman older than 75 with active or convalescent COVID-19. Sequencing used peripheral blood. CDR3: CASGTRDRGANEKLFF. In nucleotides, the CDR3 is TGTGCCAGCGGGACCCGAGACAGGGGAGCTAATGAAAAACTGTTTTTT.